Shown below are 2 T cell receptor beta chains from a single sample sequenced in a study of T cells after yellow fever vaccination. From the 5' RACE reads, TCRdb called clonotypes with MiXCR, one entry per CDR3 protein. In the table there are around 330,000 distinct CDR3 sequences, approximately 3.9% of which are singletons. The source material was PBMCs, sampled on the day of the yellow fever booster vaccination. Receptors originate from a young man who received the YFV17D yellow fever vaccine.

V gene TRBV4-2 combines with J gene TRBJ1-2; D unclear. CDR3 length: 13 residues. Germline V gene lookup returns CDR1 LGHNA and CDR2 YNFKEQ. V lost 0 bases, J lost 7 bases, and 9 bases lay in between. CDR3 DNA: TGTGCCAGCAGCCAAGAGGGAAAAGGTGGCTACACCTTC. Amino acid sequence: CASSQEGKGGYTF.

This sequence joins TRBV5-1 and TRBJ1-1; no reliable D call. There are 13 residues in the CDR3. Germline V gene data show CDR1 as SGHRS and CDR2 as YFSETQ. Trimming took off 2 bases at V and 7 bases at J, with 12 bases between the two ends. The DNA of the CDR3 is TGCGCCAGCAGCTTCAACCGGACGGTTGAAGCTTTCTTT. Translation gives CASSFNRTVEAFF.